A selection of T cell receptor beta chains follows, all from one sample in a study of T cell clonotyping in hematopoietic cell transplantation. Assay used: immunoSEQ multiplex PCR; TCRdb lists only in-frame clones, some missing. The sample includes 30,000 to 45,000 clones, over 75% of them seen just once. The sample comprised peripheral blood mononuclear cells. The receptors here all came from a woman between 40 and 50 years old in good health. Some clones in this sample may be carry-over from other donors' samples. CDR3s include the opening cysteine and the closing phenylalanine or tryptophan. A D gene is named only where the DNA matches it firmly. Expanded clones are given a class, and other clones once, few, many or no size at all.

v_call: TRBV7-2; clone_size: .; j_call: TRBJ2-2; d_call: .; cdr3_aa: CASSLDNEVGELFF; cdr3_nt: TGTGCCAGCAGCTTAGATAATGAAGTCGGGGAGCTGTTTTTT
v_call: TRBV29-1; clone_size: .; j_call: TRBJ2-2; d_call: .; cdr3_aa: CSAGRRNTGELFF; cdr3_nt: TGCAGCGCCGGGAGACGAAACACCGGGGAGCTGTTTTTT
v_call: TRBV9; clone_size: .; j_call: TRBJ1-1; d_call: TRBD1; cdr3_aa: CASSVGGDSAFF; cdr3_nt: TGTGCCAGCAGCGTAGGTGGGGACAGTGCTTTCTTT
v_call: TRBV2; clone_size: .; j_call: TRBJ2-5; d_call: .; cdr3_aa: CASGIYVETQYF; cdr3_nt: TGTGCCAGCGGCATATATGTGGAGACCCAGTACTTC
v_call: TRBV5-1; clone_size: .; j_call: TRBJ1-2; d_call: .; cdr3_aa: CASSLQTEDLYGYTF; cdr3_nt: TGCGCCAGCAGCTTGCAGACAGAGGACCTATATGGCTACACCTTC
v_call: TRBV2; clone_size: .; j_call: TRBJ2-3; d_call: .; cdr3_aa: CASSGLSQVGGGLTDTQYF; cdr3_nt: TGTGCCAGCAGTGGTTTGAGTCAGGTTGGGGGTGGACTCACAGATACGCAGTATTTT
v_call: TRBV30; clone_size: .; j_call: TRBJ2-4; d_call: .; cdr3_aa: CAWSVLPTGVAAKNIQYF; cdr3_nt: TGTGCCTGGAGTGTACTCCCCACAGGTGTAGCAGCCAAAAACATTCAGTACTTC
v_call: TRBV19; clone_size: .; j_call: TRBJ2-7; d_call: .; cdr3_aa: CASSFELGVDYEQYF; cdr3_nt: TGTGCCAGTAGTTTCGAATTGGGGGTAGACTACGAGCAGTACTTC
v_call: TRBV28; clone_size: .; j_call: TRBJ2-7; d_call: .; cdr3_aa: CASSRGFSYEQYF; cdr3_nt: TGTGCCAGCAGTAGGGGTTTCTCCTACGAGCAGTACTTC
v_call: TRBV7-2; clone_size: .; j_call: TRBJ2-1; d_call: .; cdr3_aa: CASLPGPGDNEQFF; cdr3_nt: TGTGCCAGCTTACCGGGCCCAGGGGACAATGAGCAGTTCTTC
v_call: TRBV25-1; clone_size: .; j_call: TRBJ1-2; d_call: .; cdr3_aa: CASSGRGDDNYGYTF; cdr3_nt: TGTGCCAGCAGTGGAAGGGGCGACGATAACTATGGCTACACCTTC
v_call: TRBV7-8; clone_size: .; j_call: TRBJ1-2; d_call: .; cdr3_aa: CASSPPGQGGYGYTF; cdr3_nt: TGTGCCAGCAGCCCACCGGGTCAGGGAGGCTATGGCTACACCTTC
v_call: TRBV5-4; clone_size: .; j_call: TRBJ1-4; d_call: .; cdr3_aa: CASSFPDGGDEKLFF; cdr3_nt: TGTGCCAGCAGCTTTCCTGACGGTGGGGATGAAAAACTGTTTTTT
v_call: TRBV30; clone_size: .; j_call: TRBJ1-5; d_call: .; cdr3_aa: CAWSVPMYSNQPQHF; cdr3_nt: TGTGCCTGGAGTGTACCGATGTATAGCAATCAGCCCCAGCATTTT
v_call: TRBV19; clone_size: once; j_call: TRBJ2-7; d_call: .; cdr3_aa: CASSNPGAPRDEQYF; cdr3_nt: TGTGCCAGTAGTAATCCCGGGGCACCGAGAGACGAGCAGTACTTC
v_call: TRBV7-9; clone_size: .; j_call: TRBJ2-7; d_call: .; cdr3_aa: CASSSLASWPEEYF; cdr3_nt: TGTGCCAGCAGCTCCCTTGCGAGTTGGCCTGAGGAGTACTTC
v_call: TRBV7-2; clone_size: few; j_call: TRBJ1-1; d_call: .; cdr3_aa: CASSRTTQGTEAFF; cdr3_nt: TGTGCCAGCAGCCGTACGACTCAGGGTACTGAAGCTTTCTTT
v_call: TRBV19; clone_size: .; j_call: TRBJ2-3; d_call: TRBD1; cdr3_aa: CASSMSTNWGTGTGVSDTQYF; cdr3_nt: TGTGCCAGTAGTATGTCTACTAACTGGGGAACCGGGACAGGGGTTTCAGATACGCAGTATTTT